A single sample is the source of the 29 T cell receptor beta chains below, sequenced in a study of blood T cell repertoires in COVID-19. Produced via immunoSEQ multiplex PCR; TCRdb's table is partial and in-frame only. In the table there are roughly 260,000 clones, 80% to 90% of which are singletons. What was sequenced was peripheral blood. These receptors were taken from a woman aged 40 to 50 with acute or convalescent COVID-19.

CDR3 protein: CASRPTGTADAEAFF. Here the CDR3 DNA reads TGTGCCAGCAGACCCACCGGGACAGCAGACGCTGAAGCTTTCTTT. V gene TRBV4-2 combines with J gene TRBJ1-1, with TRBD1 matching over 7 bases. The CDR3 is 15 amino acids. V dropped 6 bases and J dropped 6; count of bases not matched to a gene: 13. CDR1 is LGHNA and CDR2 is YNFKEQ in the germline V gene.

The chain is built from TRBV12-5 and TRBJ1-6, with 9 bases lining up with TRBD1. V dropped 6 bases and J dropped 9; count of bases not matched to a gene: 6. The CDR3 consists of 14 residues. The germline V gene encodes CDR1 LGHNT and CDR2 FRNRAP. Written as DNA, the CDR3 is TGTGCTAGTGGGACCGGGACAGGGAGTTCACCCCTCCACTTT. This translates into CASGTGTGSSPLHF. Full variable domain (outside the CDR3, taken from reference TRBV12-5 and TRBJ1-6): DARVTQTPRHKVTEMGQEVTMRCQPILGHNTVFWYRQTMMQGLELLAYFRNRAPLDDSGMPKDRFSAEMPDATLATLKIQPSEPRDSAVYFCASGTGTGSSPLHFGNGTRLTVT.

CDR3 nucleotide sequence: TGTGCCAGCAGGGGAAGTAGCGGGGATAATGAGCAGTTCTTC. Its protein is CASRGSSGDNEQFF. J is TRBJ2-1 and V is TRBV2; TRBD2 matches 8 bases. CDR1 and CDR2 from the germline V gene are SNHLY and FYNNEI. This CDR3 has 14 amino acids. With V trimmed by 6 bases and J by 7 bases, 8 bases remained unmatched.

The chain links TRBV5-5 to TRBJ2-1, with D perhaps matching TRBD1 (6 bases). Trimming removed 0 bases from V and 12 bases from J, with 22 bases in between. The CDR3 loop spans 16 amino acids. CDR1 is SGHKS and CDR2 is YYEKEE in the germline V gene (reference sequence). The CDR3 reads CASSLVGGTYNEGQFF. CDR3 DNA sequence: TGTGCCAGCAGCTTGGTAGGGGGTACCTACAATGAAGGGCAGTTCTTC. The full variable domain, its missing parts supplied by reference TRBV5-5 and TRBJ2-1, is DAGVTQSPTHLIKTRGQQVTLRCSPISGHKSVSWYQQVLGQGPQFIFQYYEKEERGRGNFPDRFSARQFPNYSSELNVNALLLGDSALYLCASSLVGGTYNEGQFFGPGTRLTVL.

About this clone itself: One end of the junction varies from germline; a read error may be responsible. The J gene is TRBJ2-3, the V gene TRBV13, with 7 bases identical to TRBD1. The CDR3 is 17 residues long. The V gene's germline CDR1 is PRHDT and CDR2 FYEKMQ (reference sequence). In DNA form, the CDR3 reads TGTTCCAGCAGCCTCCGGGACAGCCGGTTCAGCACAGATACGCAGTATTTT. Protein product: CSSSLRDSRFSTDTQYF.

The rearrangement uses TRBV9 and TRBJ1-1; D is possibly TRBD1 (6 bases). The CDR3 is made up of 17 amino acids. Germline lookup yields CDR1 SGDLS and CDR2 YYNGEE. V lost 4 bases and J 4 bases, leaving 23 bases between the germline ends. CDR3 in DNA: TGTGCCAGCAGCCCCTCAGCGACAGGTGTGGGGTCCACTGAAGCTTTCTTT. Encoded protein: CASSPSATGVGSTEAFF.

CDR3 sequence reads: CASSLAGGQNTGELFF. The CDR3 DNA reads as TGTGCCAGCAGCTTAGCTGGGGGACAGAACACCGGGGAGCTGTTTTTT. The rearrangement links TRBV7-2 to TRBJ2-2; tentatively, D is TRBD1 (6 bases). Germline V gene data show CDR1 as SGHTA and CDR2 as FQGNSA. The V end was cut by 0 bases, the J end by 1 base, with 9 bases between. This CDR3 region has 16 residues. Complete variable domain (other parts from reference TRBV7-2 and TRBJ2-2): GAGVSQSPSNKVTEKGKDVELRCDPISGHTALYWYRQSLGQGLEFLIYFQGNSAPDKSGLPSDRFSAERTGGSVSTLTIQRTQQEDSAVYLCASSLAGGQNTGELFFGEGSRLTVL.

V usage is TRBV10-2 and J usage is TRBJ1-2, with D possibly being TRBD1 (5 bases). V dropped 3 bases and J dropped 4 bases, with 12 bases sitting between them. Germline-derived CDR1 and CDR2 are WSHSY and SAAADI. The CDR3 contains 14 residues. In nucleotides, the CDR3 is TGCGCCAGCAGTGATTGGGGCGCAGCCTATGGCTACACCTTC. It translates to CASSDWGAAYGYTF.

V is TRBV11-2 and J is TRBJ1-2, with TRBD1 matching 9 bases. The CDR3 totals 16 residues. V gave up 0 bases and J gave up 8 bases; unmatched junction bases: 10. Per germline, CDR1 SGHAT and CDR2 FQNNGV. The CDR3 DNA sequence: TGTGCCAGCAGCTTAGAAATACAGGGGGCAGCAGGGGGCTACACCTTC. It codes for CASSLEIQGAAGGYTF. Full variable domain (outside the CDR3, taken from reference TRBV11-2 and TRBJ1-2): EAGVAQSPRYKIIEKRQSVAFWCNPISGHATLYWYQQILGQGPKLLIQFQNNGVVDDSQLPKDRFSAERLKGVDSTLKIQPAKLEDSAVYLCASSLEIQGAAGGYTFGSGTRLTVV.

The chain combines TRBV19 with TRBJ1-5, with 12 positions matching TRBD1. Looked up from germline, CDR1 is LNHDA and CDR2 is SQIVND (reference sequence). The junction had 4 bases not matched to a gene; V was cut back by 0 bases and J by 4 bases. The CDR3 length is 17 residues. The CDR3 sequence is CASSIEWDRGLNQPQHF. The CDR3 DNA reads TGTGCCAGTAGTATAGAATGGGACAGGGGGCTGAATCAGCCCCAGCATTTT.

In its sample, this clone was seen once. The chain recombines TRBV19 with TRBJ1-1; 7 bases map to TRBD1. Germline V gives CDR1 LNHDA, CDR2 SQIVND (reference sequence). The CDR3 is 13 residues long. Germline trimming cut 7 bases from V and 1 base from J; bases unmatched to any gene: 3. The CDR3 sequence is CASNRQGNTEAFF. In nucleotides, the CDR3 is TGTGCCAGTAACAGACAGGGGAACACTGAAGCTTTCTTT.

The genes are TRBV27 and TRBJ2-3; 10 positions match TRBD2. V was pared by 7 bases and J by 0 bases, with 13 bases of the junction left unmatched. This CDR3 contains 18 residues. Germline lookup yields CDR1 MNHEY and CDR2 SMNVEV (reference sequence). The CDR3 sequence: CASNPLAGAISSTDTQYF. The CDR3 DNA sequence: TGTGCCAGCAATCCCCTAGCGGGGGCTATATCTAGCACAGATACGCAGTATTTT.

The J gene is TRBJ2-2, the V gene TRBV6-6; D might be TRBD2 (5 bases). The length of the CDR3 is 15 residues. Germline V lookup: CDR1 MNHNY, CDR2 SVGAGI (reference sequence). Between the trimmed V and J ends, which lost 3 bases and 4 bases, there was a span of 12 bases. The CDR3 reads CASSYTRGSTGELFF. The CDR3 nucleotides read TGTGCCAGCAGTTATACCCGGGGTAGCACCGGGGAGCTGTTTTTT.

The chain joins TRBV18 to TRBJ2-3; 13 positions match TRBD2. The V gene end was trimmed by 3 bases and the J gene end by 3 bases; junction bases not matched to a gene: 3. Germline V CDR1 and CDR2: KGHSH, LQKENI. The CDR3 loop spans 16 amino acids. The CDR3 sequence: CASSPPTSGGTDTQYF. CDR3 coding DNA: TGTGCCAGCTCACCCCCGACTAGCGGGGGGACAGATACGCAGTATTTT.

The rearrangement uses TRBV2 and TRBJ1-2; 11 bases map to TRBD1. Germline assignment: CDR1 SNHLY and CDR2 FYNNEI. Germline trimming cut 5 bases from V and 8 bases from J; bases unmatched to any gene: 13. The CDR3 consists of 16 residues. CDR3 bases: TGTGCCAGCAGTACGATTGAACCGGGACAGGGGGGAGGCTACACCTTC. This gives the protein CASSTIEPGQGGGYTF.

CDR3: CASSLASGGVNPHNEQFF. The CDR3 DNA sequence: TGCGCCAGCAGCCTTGCTAGCGGGGGGGTCAACCCCCACAATGAGCAGTTCTTC. V and J are TRBV5-1 and TRBJ2-1, with TRBD2 identical over 12 bases. After removal of 4 bases from V and 5 bases from J, the junction contained 13 bases not matched to a gene. The CDR3 is 18 amino acids. Looked up from germline, CDR1 is SGHRS and CDR2 is YFSETQ.

This chain links TRBV6-6 with TRBJ1-2; D might be TRBD1 (5 bases). V was trimmed by 2 bases and J by 6 bases, leaving 13 bases between them. The CDR3 loop spans 14 amino acids. Germline V lookup: CDR1 MNHNY, CDR2 SVGAGI (reference sequence). CDR3 loop: CASSYPGTVDGYTF. The CDR3 DNA follows: TGTGCCAGCAGTTACCCTGGGACTGTCGATGGCTACACCTTC.

The rearrangement links TRBV2 to TRBJ1-5; no firm D call. The germline CDR1 and CDR2 sequences are SNHLY and FYNNEI. The length of the CDR3 is 14 residues. The V end was cut by 6 bases, the J end by 7 bases, with 16 bases between. The CDR3, as DNA: TGTGCCAGCAGCATAAGGAGGTTCGGGCAGCCCCAGCATTTT. It specifies CASSIRRFGQPQHF.

This chain joins TRBV5-5 and TRBJ1-4; 9 positions match TRBD1. CDR3 length equals 14 residues. The V segment lost 4 bases and the J segment 7 bases; nucleotides outside the gene matches: 5. Germline-derived CDR1 and CDR2 are SGHKS and YYEKEE (reference sequence). The CDR3 nucleotides read TGTGCCAGCAGCGCGGACAGGGGCCCTGAAAAACTGTTTTTT. Amino acids: CASSADRGPEKLFF.

Only one count was recorded for this clone. V usage is TRBV5-6 and J usage is TRBJ1-2, with D possibly being TRBD1 (6 bases). V lost 5 bases and J 2 bases, leaving 16 bases between the germline ends. The CDR3 covers 15 residues. From germline, CDR1 is SGHDT and CDR2 YYEEEE. The CDR3, as DNA: TGTGCCAGCAGAAAAAGGGGGGGAATCAACTATGGCTACACCTTC. The encoded protein is CASRKRGGINYGYTF.

The rearrangement joins TRBV5-1 to TRBJ2-7, with 8 nucleotides matching TRBD1. The CDR3 consists of 15 residues. CDR1 and CDR2 from the germline V gene are SGHRS and YFSETQ. Unmatched junction bases numbered 4, after V lost 2 bases and J lost 0 bases. The CDR3 protein is CASSLGTGSSYEQYV. The CDR3 coding sequence is TGCGCCAGCAGCTTAGGGACAGGCAGCTCCTACGAGCAGTACGTC.

V and J are TRBV5-8 and TRBJ2-5; D is uncertain. CDR1 and CDR2 from the germline V gene are SGHTS and YDEGEE. Between the trimmed V and J ends, which lost 7 bases and 4 bases, there was a span of 11 bases. The CDR3 contains 12 residues. CDR3: CASSQVGETQYF. CDR3 nucleotides: TGTGCCAGCTCCCAGGTGGGAGAGACCCAGTACTTC. Supplemented by reference TRBV5-8 and TRBJ2-5, the full variable domain reads EAGVTQSPTHLIKTRGQQATLRCSPISGHTSVYWYQQALGLGLQFLLWYDEGEERNRGNFPPRFSGRQFPNYSSELNVNALELEDSALYLCASSQVGETQYFGPGTRLLVL.

The gene calls are TRBV19 and TRBJ2-5; 9 bases agree with TRBD2. V lost 3 bases and J lost 7; bases outside the gene matches: 24. The CDR3 has 20 residues. Germline loops: CDR1 LNHDA, CDR2 SQIVND (reference sequence). The CDR3 DNA sequence: TGTGCCAGTAGTATCCGTGGGAAAAGCGGGGGGACGCCCCACCTCGGGACCCAGTACTTC. Protein: CASSIRGKSGGTPHLGTQYF.

The V gene is TRBV30, the J gene TRBJ1-3, with TRBD1 matching over 7 bases. V trimming: 2 bases; J trimming: 9 bases; junction bases outside the gene matches: 10. Germline V lookup: CDR1 GTSNPN, CDR2 SVGIG (reference sequence). The CDR3 loop spans 14 amino acids. CDR3 coding DNA: TGTGCCTGGAGTTACAGGGGCGAGGTGACCACCATATATTTT. It encodes CAWSYRGEVTTIYF.

The chain couples TRBV27 to TRBJ1-1; the D gene is possibly TRBD1 (5 bases). Trimming shortened V by 8 bases and J by 0 bases, and 10 bases separated the two germline ends. CDR3 length: 13 amino acids. Germline values: CDR1 MNHEY, CDR2 SMNVEV (reference sequence). As DNA, the CDR3 is TGTGCCAGCGGCGGGACCTTGAACACTGAAGCTTTCTTT. It yields the protein CASGGTLNTEAFF.

The chain carries TRBV6-2 or TRBV6-3 and TRBJ2-3; unclear D gene. Per germline, CDR1 MNHEY and CDR2 SVGEGT. Between the trimmed V and J ends, which lost 0 bases and 0 bases, there was a span of 10 bases. This CDR3 spans 16 amino acids. The CDR3 spells CASSYSAEPSTDTQYF. CDR3 in DNA: TGTGCCAGCAGTTACTCAGCCGAACCGAGCACAGATACGCAGTATTTT.

The V and J genes are TRBV6-6 and TRBJ1-5; the D is unclear. The CDR3 consists of 16 residues. Per germline, CDR1 MNHNY and CDR2 SVGAGI (reference sequence). Trimming shortened V by 0 bases and J by 0 bases, and 9 bases separated the two germline ends. Here the CDR3 reads CASSYSLVASNQPQHF. CDR3 in DNA: TGTGCCAGCAGTTACTCTTTGGTAGCTAGCAATCAGCCCCAGCATTTT.

The chain carries TRBV7-6 and TRBJ1-6; 9 bases agree with TRBD1. Germline-derived CDR1 and CDR2 are SGHVS and FNYEAQ. The CDR3 length is 19 residues. V lost 0 bases to trimming and J lost 5 bases; unmatched junction nucleotides: 11. The CDR3 region is CASSLAWRGQGRDNSPLHF. In nucleotides, the CDR3 is TGTGCCAGCAGCTTAGCGTGGAGGGGACAGGGAAGGGATAATTCACCCCTCCACTTT.

This rearrangement joins TRBV12-3 or TRBV12-4 to TRBJ2-3, with D possibly TRBD2 on 5 matching bases. The V end lost 5 bases, the J end lost 9 bases, and 12 bases lay between the germline ends. This CDR3 is built from 12 residues. DNA of the CDR3: TGTGCCAGCAGTCCGACCCGAGGGACGCAGTATTTT. Its protein product is CASSPTRGTQYF.